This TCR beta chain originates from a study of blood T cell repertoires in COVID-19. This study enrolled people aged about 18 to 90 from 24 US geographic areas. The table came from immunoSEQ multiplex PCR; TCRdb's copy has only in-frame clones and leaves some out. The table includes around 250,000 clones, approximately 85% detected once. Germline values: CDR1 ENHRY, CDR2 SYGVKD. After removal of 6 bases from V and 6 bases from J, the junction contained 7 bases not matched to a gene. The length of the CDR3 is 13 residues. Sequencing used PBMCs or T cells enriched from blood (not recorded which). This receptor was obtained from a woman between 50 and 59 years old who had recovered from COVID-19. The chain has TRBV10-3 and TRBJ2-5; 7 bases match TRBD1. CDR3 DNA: TGTGCCATCAGGAACAGGGGTTCGCAGACCCAGTACTTC. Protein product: CAIRNRGSQTQYF.